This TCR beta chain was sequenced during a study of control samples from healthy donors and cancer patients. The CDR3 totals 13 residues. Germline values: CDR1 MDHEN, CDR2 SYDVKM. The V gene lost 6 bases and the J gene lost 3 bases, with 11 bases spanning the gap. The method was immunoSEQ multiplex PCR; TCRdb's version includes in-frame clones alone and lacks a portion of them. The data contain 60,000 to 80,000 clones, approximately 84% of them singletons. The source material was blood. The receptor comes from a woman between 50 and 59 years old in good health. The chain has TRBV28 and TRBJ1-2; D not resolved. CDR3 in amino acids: CASSPGQDYGYTF. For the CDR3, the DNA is TGTGCCAGCAGCCCCGGTCAGGACTATGGCTACACCTTC.